The 9 T cell receptor beta chains reported below all come from one sample, sequenced in a study of post-analysis software for immune sequencing data. Prepared TCR beta cDNA libraries contained unique molecular identifiers. TCRdb reprocessed the PCR reads via MiXCR and lists one record per CDR3 protein. The sample includes 150,000 or so distinct CDR3 sequences, 35% to 40% of them seen just once. Material: blood, obtained after autologous hematopoietic stem cell transplantation. All receptors derive from a girl aged 10 to 17 with multiple sclerosis.

V is TRBV24-1 and J is TRBJ2-1; D not resolved. Germline V gene data show CDR1 as KGHDR and CDR2 as SFDVKD. This CDR3 region has 13 residues. V was trimmed by 3 bases and J by 13 bases, leaving 15 bases between them. Written as DNA, the CDR3 is TGTGCCACCAGTGATCGAGCTACATGGGGTCAGTTCTTC. Its protein is CATSDRATWGQFF.

Comment on this clonotype: The junction and the germline gene differ at one end; a read error may be behind it. The chain employs TRBV6-5 and TRBJ1-2; unclear D gene. The CDR3 sequence is 13 residues long. Germline CDR1 reads MNHEY; CDR2 reads SVGAGI. CDR3 sequence: CAGRRSDLYGYTF. The CDR3 coding sequence is TGTGCCGGCAGGCGAAGTGACCTCTATGGCTACACCTTC.

The J gene is TRBJ2-5, the V gene TRBV27; the D gene is possibly TRBD2 (6 bases). CDR3 size: 16 residues. Germline CDR1 and CDR2: MNHEY and SMNVEV (reference sequence). Trimming took 4 bases from V and 4 from J, leaving 19 bases between them. The CDR3 nucleotides are TGTGCCAGCAGTTCCCGGACTAACGGGAGAATAGAGACCCAGTACTTC. It codes for CASSSRTNGRIETQYF.

There are a few counts of this clonotype. The V call is TRBV29-1, the J call TRBJ1-1, with TRBD1 matching over 8 bases. Germline V gives CDR1 SQVTM, CDR2 ANQGSEA. The CDR3 has 13 residues. Germline trimming cut 2 bases from V and 3 bases from J; bases unmatched to any gene: 2. CDR3 region: CSVETGGDTEAFF. The CDR3 DNA follows: TGCAGCGTTGAAACAGGGGGAGACACTGAAGCTTTCTTT. The variable domain in full, completed from reference TRBV29-1 and TRBJ1-1, reads SAVISQKPSRDICQRGTSLTIQCQVDSQVTMMFWYRQQPGQSLTLIATANQGSEATYESGFVIDKFPISRPNLTFSTLTVSNMSPEDSSIYLCSVETGGDTEAFFGQGTRLTVV.

Notes on this clonotype: This may stem from a read error, because a much larger clone lies one nucleotide away. V usage is TRBV12-3 or TRBV12-4 and J usage is TRBJ2-1; no clear D gene. This CDR3 contains 12 residues. Between the trimmed V and J ends, which lost 4 bases and 5 bases, there was a span of 6 bases. In DNA, the CDR3 is TGTGCCAGCAGTTCAACCCACAATGAGCAGTTCTTC. Its translation is CASSSTHNEQFF.

The chain couples TRBV5-1 to TRBJ1-5; 10 bases line up with TRBD1. This CDR3 comprises 14 residues. Germline assignment: CDR1 SGHRS and CDR2 YFSETQ. Trimming removed 3 bases from V and 5 bases from J; junction bases left unmatched: 2. Written as DNA, the CDR3 is TGCGCCAGCAGCTGGACAGGGGGTGATCAGCCCCAGCATTTT. It codes for CASSWTGGDQPQHF.

V and J are TRBV6-2 or TRBV6-3 and TRBJ2-6; no clear D gene. CDR1 and CDR2 (germline): MNHEY, SVGEGT. The V and J ends lost 5 bases and 0 bases respectively, with 5 bases between them. This CDR3 spans 14 amino acids. The CDR3 loop is CASSVLSGANVLTF. The CDR3 coding sequence is TGTGCCAGCAGTGTACTCTCTGGGGCCAACGTCCTGACTTTC.

The chain has TRBV19 and TRBJ2-7, with TRBD1 as a possible D gene (5 bases). The DNA end is a closer match to TRBJ2-5, so the J assignment may be wrong. CDR1 is LNHDA and CDR2 is SQIVND in the germline V gene (reference sequence). This CDR3 contains 15 residues. CDR3 amino acids: CASSGITGGIETQYF. The CDR3 coding sequence is TGTGCCAGTAGTGGCATAACAGGCGGTATAGAGACCCAGTACTTC.

This clonotype was observed a handful of times. This sequence joins TRBV24-1 and TRBJ2-7; 13 nucleotides line up with TRBD2. CDR3 length: 16 residues. Germline V gives CDR1 KGHDR, CDR2 SFDVKD. Losses at the gene ends were 2 bases for V and 7 bases for J; bases not matched to a gene: 7. DNA for the CDR3: TGTGCCACCAGTGATTCCGGACTAGCGGGAGTTGGGGAGCAGTACTTC. Its protein product is CATSDSGLAGVGEQYF.